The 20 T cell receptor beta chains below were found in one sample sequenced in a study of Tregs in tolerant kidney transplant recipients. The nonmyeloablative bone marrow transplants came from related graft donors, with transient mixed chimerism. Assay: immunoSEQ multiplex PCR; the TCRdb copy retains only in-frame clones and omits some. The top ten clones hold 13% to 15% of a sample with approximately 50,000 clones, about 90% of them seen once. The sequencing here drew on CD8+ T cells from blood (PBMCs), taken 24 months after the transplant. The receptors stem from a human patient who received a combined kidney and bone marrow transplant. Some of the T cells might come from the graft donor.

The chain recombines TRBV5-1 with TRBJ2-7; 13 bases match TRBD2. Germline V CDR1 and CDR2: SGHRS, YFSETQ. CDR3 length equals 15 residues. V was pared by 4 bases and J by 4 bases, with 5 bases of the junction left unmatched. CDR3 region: CASSPTSGGVYEQYF. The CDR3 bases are TGCGCCAGCAGCCCAACTAGCGGGGGGGTTTACGAGCAGTACTTC.

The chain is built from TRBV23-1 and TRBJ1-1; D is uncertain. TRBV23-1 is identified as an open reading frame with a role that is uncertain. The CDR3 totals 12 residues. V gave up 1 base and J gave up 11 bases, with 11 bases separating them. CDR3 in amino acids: CASSQLCPPAFF. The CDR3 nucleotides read TGCGCCAGCAGTCAATTGTGTCCCCCTGCTTTCTTT.

CDR3 in DNA: TGTGCCAGCAGCTACGGACAGGGGAACACTGAAGCTTTCTTT. Its translation is CASSYGQGNTEAFF. The chain has TRBV27 and TRBJ1-1, with 8 positions matching TRBD1. J was trimmed by 1 base and V by 6 bases; bases with no gene match: 4. The CDR3 length is 14 residues. Germline V gene lookup returns CDR1 MNHEY and CDR2 SMNVEV (reference sequence).

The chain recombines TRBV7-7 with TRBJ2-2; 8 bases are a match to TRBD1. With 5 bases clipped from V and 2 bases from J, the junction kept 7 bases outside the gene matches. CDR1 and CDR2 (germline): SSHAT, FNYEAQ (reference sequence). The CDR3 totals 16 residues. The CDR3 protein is CASSNDRGRNTGELFF. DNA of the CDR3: TGTGCCAGCAGCAACGACAGGGGCCGTAACACCGGGGAGCTGTTTTTT.

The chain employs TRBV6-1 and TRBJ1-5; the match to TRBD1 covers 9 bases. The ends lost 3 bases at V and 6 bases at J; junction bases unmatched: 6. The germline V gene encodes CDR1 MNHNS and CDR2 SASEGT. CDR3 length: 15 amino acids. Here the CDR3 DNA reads TGTGCCAGCAGTGAGGGACAGGGTGGCGGTCAGCCCCAGCATTTT. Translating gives CASSEGQGGGQPQHF.

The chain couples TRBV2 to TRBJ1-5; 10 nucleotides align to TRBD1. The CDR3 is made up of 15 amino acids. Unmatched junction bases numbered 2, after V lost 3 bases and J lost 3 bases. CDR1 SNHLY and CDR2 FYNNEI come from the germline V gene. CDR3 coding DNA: TGTGCCAGCAGTGAGGGACAGGGGCCCAATCAGCCCCAGCATTTT. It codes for CASSEGQGPNQPQHF.

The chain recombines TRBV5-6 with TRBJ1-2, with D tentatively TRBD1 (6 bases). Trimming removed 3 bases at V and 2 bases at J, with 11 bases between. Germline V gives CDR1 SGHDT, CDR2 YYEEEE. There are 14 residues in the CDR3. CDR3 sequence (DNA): TGTGCCAGCAGCTGGGGGACATCGAACTATGGCTACACCTTC. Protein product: CASSWGTSNYGYTF.

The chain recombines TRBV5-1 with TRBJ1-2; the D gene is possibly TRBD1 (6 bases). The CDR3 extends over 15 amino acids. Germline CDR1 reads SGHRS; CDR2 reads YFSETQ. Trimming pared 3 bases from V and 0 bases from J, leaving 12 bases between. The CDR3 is CASSWNRDTNYGYTF. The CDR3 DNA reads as TGCGCCAGCAGCTGGAACAGGGATACTAACTATGGCTACACCTTC.

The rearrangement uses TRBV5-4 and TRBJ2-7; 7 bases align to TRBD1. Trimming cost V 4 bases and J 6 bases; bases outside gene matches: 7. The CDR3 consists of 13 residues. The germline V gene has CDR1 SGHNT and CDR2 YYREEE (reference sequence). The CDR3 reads CASSRGQSSEQYF. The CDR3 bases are TGTGCCAGCAGCCGGGGACAGTCGAGCGAGCAGTACTTC.

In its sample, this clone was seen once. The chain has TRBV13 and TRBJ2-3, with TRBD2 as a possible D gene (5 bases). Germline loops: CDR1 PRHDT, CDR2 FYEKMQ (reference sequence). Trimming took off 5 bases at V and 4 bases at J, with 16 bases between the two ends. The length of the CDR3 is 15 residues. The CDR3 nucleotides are TGTGCCAGCAGCGTGGGGAGTAGGTCGGCAGATACGCAGTATTTT. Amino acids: CASSVGSRSADTQYF.

The chain's CDR3 is CASSLAYSGNLYEQYF. The DNA for the CDR3 is TGTGCCAGCAGCTTAGCTTACAGCGGGAACCTCTACGAGCAGTACTTC. This rearrangement joins TRBV7-6 to TRBJ2-7, with 7 nucleotides matching TRBD2. J gave up 3 bases and V 0 bases, and 8 bases lay outside the gene matches. Germline V gene sequence: CDR1 SGHVS, CDR2 FNYEAQ. The CDR3 runs to 16 residues.

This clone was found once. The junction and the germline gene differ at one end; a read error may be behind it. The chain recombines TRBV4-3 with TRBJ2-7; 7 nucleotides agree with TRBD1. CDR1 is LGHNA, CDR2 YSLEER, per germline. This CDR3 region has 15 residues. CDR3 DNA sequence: TGCGCCAGCAGCCAAGCGACAGGGTATAGCTACGGGCAGTACTTC. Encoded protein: CASSQATGYSYGQYF.

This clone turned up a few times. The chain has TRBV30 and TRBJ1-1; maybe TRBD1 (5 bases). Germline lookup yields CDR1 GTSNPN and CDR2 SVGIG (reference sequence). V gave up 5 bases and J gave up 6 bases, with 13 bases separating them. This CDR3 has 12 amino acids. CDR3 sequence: CAWGRVGPEAFF. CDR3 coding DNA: TGTGCCTGGGGGCGAGTGGGGCCTGAAGCTTTCTTT.

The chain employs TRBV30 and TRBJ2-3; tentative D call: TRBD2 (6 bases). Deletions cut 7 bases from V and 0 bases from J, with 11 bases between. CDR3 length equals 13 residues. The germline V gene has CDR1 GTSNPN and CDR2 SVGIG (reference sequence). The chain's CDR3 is CALIAASTDTQYF. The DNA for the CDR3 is TGTGCCTTGATAGCGGCTAGCACAGATACGCAGTATTTT.

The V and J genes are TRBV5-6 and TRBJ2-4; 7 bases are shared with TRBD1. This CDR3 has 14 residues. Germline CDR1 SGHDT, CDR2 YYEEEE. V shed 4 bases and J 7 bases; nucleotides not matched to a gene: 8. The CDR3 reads CASSPVGQVNIQYF. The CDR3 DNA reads TGTGCCAGCAGCCCAGTCGGACAGGTGAACATTCAGTACTTC.

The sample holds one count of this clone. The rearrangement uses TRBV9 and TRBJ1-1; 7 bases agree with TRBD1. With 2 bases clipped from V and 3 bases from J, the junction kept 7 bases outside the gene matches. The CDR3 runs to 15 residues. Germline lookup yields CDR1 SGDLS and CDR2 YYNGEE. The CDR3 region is CASSVVTGDDTEAFF. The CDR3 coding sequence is TGTGCCAGCAGCGTCGTAACAGGGGACGACACTGAAGCTTTCTTT. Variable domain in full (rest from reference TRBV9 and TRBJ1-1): DSGVTQTPKHLITATGQRVTLRCSPRSGDLSVYWYQQSLDQGLQFLIQYYNGEERAKGNILERFSAQQFPDLHSELNLSSLELGDSALYFCASSVVTGDDTEAFFGQGTRLTVV.

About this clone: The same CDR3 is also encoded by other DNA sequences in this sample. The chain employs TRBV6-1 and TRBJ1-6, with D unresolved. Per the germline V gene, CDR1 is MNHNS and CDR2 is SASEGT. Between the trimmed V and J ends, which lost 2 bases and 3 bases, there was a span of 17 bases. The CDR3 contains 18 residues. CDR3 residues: CASSEIKVGGIYNSPLHF. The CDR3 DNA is TGTGCCAGCAGTGAAATAAAAGTGGGAGGGATCTATAATTCACCCCTCCACTTT.

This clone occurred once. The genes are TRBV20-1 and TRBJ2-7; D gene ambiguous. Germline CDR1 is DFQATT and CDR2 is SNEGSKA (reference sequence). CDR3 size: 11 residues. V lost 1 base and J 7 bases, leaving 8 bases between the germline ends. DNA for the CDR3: TGCAGTGCTAGAGTATTGAGGGAGCAGTACTTC. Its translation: CSARVLREQYF.

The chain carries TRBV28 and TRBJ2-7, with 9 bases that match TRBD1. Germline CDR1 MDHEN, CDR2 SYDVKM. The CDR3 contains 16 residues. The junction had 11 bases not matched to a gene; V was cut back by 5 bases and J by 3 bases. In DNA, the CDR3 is TGTGCCAGCAGTCTGAAACAGGGGGCTAGTGTCTACGAGCAGTACTTC. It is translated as CASSLKQGASVYEQYF. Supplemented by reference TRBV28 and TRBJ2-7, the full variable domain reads DVKVTQSSRYLVKRTGEKVFLECVQDMDHENMFWYRQDPGLGLRLIYFSYDVKMKEKGDIPEGYSVSREKKERFSLILESASTNQTSMYLCASSLKQGASVYEQYFGPGTRLTVT.

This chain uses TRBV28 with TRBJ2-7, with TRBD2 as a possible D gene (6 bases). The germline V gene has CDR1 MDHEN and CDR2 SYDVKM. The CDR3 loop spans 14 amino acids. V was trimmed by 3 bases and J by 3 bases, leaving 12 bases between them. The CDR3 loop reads CASSFTGVVYEQYF. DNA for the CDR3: TGTGCCAGCAGTTTTACGGGGGTAGTCTACGAGCAGTACTTC. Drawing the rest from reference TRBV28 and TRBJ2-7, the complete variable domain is DVKVTQSSRYLVKRTGEKVFLECVQDMDHENMFWYRQDPGLGLRLIYFSYDVKMKEKGDIPEGYSVSREKKERFSLILESASTNQTSMYLCASSFTGVVYEQYFGPGTRLTVT.